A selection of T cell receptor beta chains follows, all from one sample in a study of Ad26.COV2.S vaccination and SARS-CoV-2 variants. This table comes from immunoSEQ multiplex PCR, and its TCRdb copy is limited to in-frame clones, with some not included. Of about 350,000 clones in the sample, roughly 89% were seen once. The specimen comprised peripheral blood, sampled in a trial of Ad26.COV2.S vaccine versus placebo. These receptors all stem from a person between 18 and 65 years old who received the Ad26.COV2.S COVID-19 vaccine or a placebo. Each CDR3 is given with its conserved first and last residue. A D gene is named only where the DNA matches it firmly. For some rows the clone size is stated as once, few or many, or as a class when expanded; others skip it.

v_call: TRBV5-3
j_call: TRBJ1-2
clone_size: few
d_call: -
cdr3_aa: CARSSGLGGYGYTF
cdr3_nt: TGTGCCAGAAGCTCGGGACTGGGGGGTTATGGCTACACCTTC

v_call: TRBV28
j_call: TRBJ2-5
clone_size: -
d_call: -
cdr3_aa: CASRLSRVETQYF
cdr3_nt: TGTGCCAGCAGGTTATCCAGGGTGGAGACCCAGTACTTC

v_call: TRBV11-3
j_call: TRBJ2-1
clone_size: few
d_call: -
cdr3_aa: CASSLGADDEQFF
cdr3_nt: TGTGCCAGCAGCTTAGGCGCGGACGATGAGCAGTTCTTC

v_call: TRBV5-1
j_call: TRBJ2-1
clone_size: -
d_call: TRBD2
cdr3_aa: CASSLVAGGLYNEQFF
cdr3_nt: TGCGCCAGCAGCTTAGTAGCGGGAGGTCTATACAATGAGCAGTTCTTC

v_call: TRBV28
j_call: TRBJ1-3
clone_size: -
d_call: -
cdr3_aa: CASTGRVGNTIYF
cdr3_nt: TGTGCCAGCACGGGCCGGGTCGGAAACACCATATATTTT

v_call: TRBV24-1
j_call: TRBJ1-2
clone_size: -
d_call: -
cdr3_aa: CATSPRQGSYGYTF
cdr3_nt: TGTGCCACCAGTCCGCGTCAGGGGTCCTATGGCTACACCTTC

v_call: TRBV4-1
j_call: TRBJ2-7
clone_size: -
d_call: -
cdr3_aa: CASSHSTGTGYGVQYF
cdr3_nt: TGCGCCAGCAGCCACTCAACCGGGACCGGGTACGGCGTGCAGTACTTC

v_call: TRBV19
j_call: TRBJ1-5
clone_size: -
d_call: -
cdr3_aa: CASSIAPGRDQPQHF
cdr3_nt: TGTGCCAGTAGTATAGCCCCGGGACGGGATCAGCCCCAGCATTTT

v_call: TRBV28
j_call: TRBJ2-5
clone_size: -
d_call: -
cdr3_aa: CASSPTGLTPKETQYF
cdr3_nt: TGTGCCAGCAGTCCAACCGGACTGACCCCAAAAGAGACCCAGTACTTC

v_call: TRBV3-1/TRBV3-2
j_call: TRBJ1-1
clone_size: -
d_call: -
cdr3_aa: CASSRTSRRSYMNTEAFF
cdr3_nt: TGTGCCAGCAGCCGGACTTCCCGACGGAGCTACATGAACACTGAAGCTTTCTTT

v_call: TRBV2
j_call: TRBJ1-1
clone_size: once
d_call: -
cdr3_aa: CASTQSERAMNTEAFF
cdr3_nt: TGTGCCAGCACCCAATCGGAGAGGGCGATGAACACTGAAGCTTTCTTT

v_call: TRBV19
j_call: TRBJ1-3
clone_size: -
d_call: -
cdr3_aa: CASMVLGTIYF
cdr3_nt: TGTGCCAGTATGGTGTTGGGGACCATATATTTT

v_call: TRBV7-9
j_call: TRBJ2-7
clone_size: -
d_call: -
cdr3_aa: CASSSDIPYEQYF
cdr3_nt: TGTGCCAGCAGCTCGGACATTCCATACGAGCAGTACTTC

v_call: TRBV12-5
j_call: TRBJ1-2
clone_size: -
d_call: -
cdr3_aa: CASGLVLGPGGYTF
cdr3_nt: TGTGCTAGTGGTTTGGTACTAGGACCCGGAGGCTACACCTTC

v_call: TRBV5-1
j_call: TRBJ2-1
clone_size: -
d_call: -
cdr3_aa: CASSFFNEQFF
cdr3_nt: TGCGCCAGCAGCTTCTTCAATGAGCAGTTCTTC

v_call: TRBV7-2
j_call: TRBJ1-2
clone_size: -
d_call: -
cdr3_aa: CASSLGVREGYGYTF
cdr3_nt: TGTGCCAGCAGCTTAGGGGTCAGGGAGGGCTATGGCTACACCTTC

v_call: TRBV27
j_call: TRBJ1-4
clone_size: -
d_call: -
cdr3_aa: CASSQHSPGATNEKLFF
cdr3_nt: TGTGCCAGCAGCCAACACAGCCCGGGCGCAACTAATGAAAAACTGTTTTTT

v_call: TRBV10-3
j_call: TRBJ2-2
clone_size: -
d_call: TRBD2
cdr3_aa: CAISGTSGRHTGELFF
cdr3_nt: TGTGCCATCAGTGGGACTAGCGGGAGACACACCGGGGAGCTGTTTTTT

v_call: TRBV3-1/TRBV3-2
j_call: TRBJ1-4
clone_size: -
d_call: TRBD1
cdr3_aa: CASSPRQGTTNEKLFF
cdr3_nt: TGTGCCAGCAGCCCGAGACAGGGGACAACTAATGAAAAACTGTTTTTT

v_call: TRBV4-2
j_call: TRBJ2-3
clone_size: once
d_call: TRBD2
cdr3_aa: CASSQEGAGGSTDTQYF
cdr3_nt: TGTGCCAGCAGCCAAGAAGGGGCGGGAGGGAGCACAGATACGCAGTATTTT

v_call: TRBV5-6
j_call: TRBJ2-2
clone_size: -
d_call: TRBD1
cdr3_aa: CASSKNRDSFYTGELFF
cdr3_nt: TGTGCCAGCAGTAAGAACCGGGACAGCTTCTACACCGGGGAGCTGTTTTTT

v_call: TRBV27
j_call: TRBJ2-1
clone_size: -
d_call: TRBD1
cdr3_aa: CASSLFPGGMGYDSYNEQFF
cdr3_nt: TGTGCCAGCAGTTTATTTCCAGGGGGCATGGGATACGACTCCTACAATGAGCAGTTCTTC

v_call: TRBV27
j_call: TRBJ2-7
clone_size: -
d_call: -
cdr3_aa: CASRMGGAIYEQYF
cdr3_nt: TGTGCCAGCAGAATGGGGGGGGCGATCTACGAGCAGTACTTC

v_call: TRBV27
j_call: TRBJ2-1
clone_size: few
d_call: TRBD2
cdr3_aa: CASSPQNPRGLAGEQFF
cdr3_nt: TGTGCCAGCAGTCCCCAAAACCCCCGGGGACTAGCCGGTGAGCAGTTCTTC

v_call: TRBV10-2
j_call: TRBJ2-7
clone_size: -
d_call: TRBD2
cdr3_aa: CASSEWASGYSYEQYF
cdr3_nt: TGCGCCAGCAGTGAGTGGGCTAGCGGGTACTCCTACGAGCAGTACTTC

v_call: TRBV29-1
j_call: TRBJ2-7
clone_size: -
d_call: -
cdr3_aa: CSADEGQNEQYF
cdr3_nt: TGCAGCGCTGACGAGGGTCAGAACGAGCAGTACTTC

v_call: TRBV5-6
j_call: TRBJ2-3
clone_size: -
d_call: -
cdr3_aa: CASSLYWLLTSTDTQYF
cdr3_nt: TGTGCCAGCAGCTTGTATTGGCTACTTACTAGCACAGATACGCAGTATTTT

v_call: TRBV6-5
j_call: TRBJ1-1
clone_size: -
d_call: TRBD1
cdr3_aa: CASSWGQGAPATEAFF
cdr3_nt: TGTGCCAGCAGTTGGGGACAGGGGGCGCCGGCTACTGAAGCTTTCTTT

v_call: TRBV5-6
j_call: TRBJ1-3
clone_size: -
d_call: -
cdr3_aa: CASSLPGDTGNTIYF
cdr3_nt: TGTGCCAGCAGCTTGCCAGGGGATACTGGAAACACCATATATTTT

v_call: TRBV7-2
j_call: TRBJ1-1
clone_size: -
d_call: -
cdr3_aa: CASSLVGIEAFF
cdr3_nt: TGTGCCAGCAGCTTAGTTGGGATTGAAGCTTTCTTT

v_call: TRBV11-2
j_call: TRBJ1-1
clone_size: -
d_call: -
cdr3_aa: CASSFSGANTEAFF
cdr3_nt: TGTGCCAGCAGCTTTAGCGGGGCCAACACTGAAGCTTTCTTT

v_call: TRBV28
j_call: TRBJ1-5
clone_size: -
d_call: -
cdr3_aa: CASKNRDVFNQPQHF
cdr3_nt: TGTGCCAGCAAGAACAGGGATGTCTTCAATCAGCCCCAGCATTTT

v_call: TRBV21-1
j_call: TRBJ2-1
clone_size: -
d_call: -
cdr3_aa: CASTTRVAEISYNEQFF
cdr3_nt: TGTGCCAGCACCACGAGGGTCGCGGAGATCTCCTACAATGAGCAGTTCTTC

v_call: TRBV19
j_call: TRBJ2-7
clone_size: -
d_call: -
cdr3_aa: CASSIVGGEDSEQYF
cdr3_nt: TGTGCCAGTAGTATAGTTGGAGGGGAGGACTCCGAGCAGTACTTC

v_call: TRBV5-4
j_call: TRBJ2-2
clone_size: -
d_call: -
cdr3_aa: CASSSNTGELFF
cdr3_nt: TGTGCCAGCAGCTCTAACACCGGGGAGCTGTTTTTT

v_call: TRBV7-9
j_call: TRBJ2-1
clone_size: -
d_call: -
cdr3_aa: CASSFSWDPYNEQFF
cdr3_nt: TGTGCCAGCAGCTTTTCATGGGATCCCTACAATGAGCAGTTCTTC

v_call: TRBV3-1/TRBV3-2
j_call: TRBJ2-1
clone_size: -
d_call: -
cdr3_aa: CASKGYNEQFF
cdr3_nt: TGTGCCAGTAAGGGATACAATGAGCAGTTCTTC

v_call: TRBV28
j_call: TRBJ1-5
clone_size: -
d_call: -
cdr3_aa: CASSLMGYNQPQHF
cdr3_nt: TGTGCCAGCAGTTTAATGGGGTACAATCAGCCCCAGCATTTT

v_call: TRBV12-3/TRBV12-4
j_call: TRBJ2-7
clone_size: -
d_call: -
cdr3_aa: CASSLGVSYEQYF
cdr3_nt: TGTGCCAGCAGTTTAGGGGTTTCCTACGAGCAGTACTTC

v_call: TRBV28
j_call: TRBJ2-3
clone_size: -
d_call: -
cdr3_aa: CASSPSLDTQYF
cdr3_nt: TGTGCCAGCAGTCCAAGTCTAGATACGCAGTATTTT

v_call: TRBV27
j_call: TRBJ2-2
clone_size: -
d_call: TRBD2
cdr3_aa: CASSFLDLAANTGELFF
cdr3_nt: TGTGCCAGCAGTTTCCTCGATCTAGCGGCGAACACCGGGGAGCTGTTTTTT

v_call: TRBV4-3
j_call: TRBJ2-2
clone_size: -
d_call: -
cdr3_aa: CASSQDFRGEAGGQTGELFF
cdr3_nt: TGCGCCAGCAGCCAAGATTTTAGGGGTGAGGCGGGGGGACAGACCGGGGAGCTGTTTTTT

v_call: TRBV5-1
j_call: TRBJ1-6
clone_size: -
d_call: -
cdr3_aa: CASSLEGTISPLHF
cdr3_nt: TGCGCCAGCAGCTTGGAGGGGACCATTTCACCCCTCCACTTT

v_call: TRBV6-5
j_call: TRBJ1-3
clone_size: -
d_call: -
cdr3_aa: CASSSAGKWNTIYF
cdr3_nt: TGTGCCAGCAGTTCCGCAGGGAAGTGGAACACCATATATTTT

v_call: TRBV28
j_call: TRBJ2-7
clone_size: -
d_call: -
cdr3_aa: CASTPHGVGFYEQYF
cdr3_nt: TGTGCCAGCACCCCCCACGGGGTGGGGTTTTACGAGCAGTACTTC

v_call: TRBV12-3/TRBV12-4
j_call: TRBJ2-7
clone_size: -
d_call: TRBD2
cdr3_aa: CASSSSGSYEQYF
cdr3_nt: TGTGCCAGCAGTTCTAGCGGATCCTACGAGCAGTACTTC

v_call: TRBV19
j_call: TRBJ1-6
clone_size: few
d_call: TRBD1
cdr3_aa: CASISFPGQGSGNSPLHF
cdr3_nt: TGTGCCAGTATCAGTTTCCCGGGACAGGGGTCGGGCAATTCACCCCTCCACTTT